This is a list of T cell receptor beta chains from one sample in a study of T cells in Graves' hyperthyroidism and ophthalmopathy. TCRdb fed the multiplex PCR reads into MiXCR, producing one record per CDR3 protein. The table records a few hundred thousand distinct CDR3 sequences, under 20% of them present only once. The specimen sequenced was blood. These receptors were obtained from a man between 18 and 35 years old with Graves' ophthalmopathy. CDR3s include the opening cysteine and the closing phenylalanine or tryptophan. Fields, in order: D gene, V gene, J gene, clone size, CDR3 protein, CDR3 DNA. A D gene is named only where the DNA matches it firmly. The size of a clone is reported for some rows only, either as once, few or many, or as a class for expanded clones.

D gene: TRBD1; V gene: TRBV7-3; J gene: TRBJ2-4; clone size: -; CDR3 protein: CASTRQGLNIQYF; CDR3 DNA: TGTGCCAGCACCAGACAGGGGCTAAACATTCAGTACTTC
D gene: TRBD1; V gene: TRBV7-3; J gene: TRBJ2-1; clone size: -; CDR3 protein: CASSASGTGGNEQFF; CDR3 DNA: TGTGCCAGCAGCGCCTCCGGGACAGGGGGCAATGAGCAGTTCTTC
D gene: -; V gene: TRBV20-1; J gene: TRBJ1-5; clone size: many; CDR3 protein: CSARDEQGQPQHF; CDR3 DNA: TGCAGTGCTAGAGATGAACAGGGTCAGCCCCAGCATTTT
D gene: -; V gene: TRBV13; J gene: TRBJ2-7; clone size: few; CDR3 protein: CASSHTGSYEQYF; CDR3 DNA: TGTGCCAGCAGCCATACAGGCTCCTACGAGCAGTACTTC
D gene: TRBD1; V gene: TRBV7-9; J gene: TRBJ2-5; clone size: -; CDR3 protein: CASSEPLGQGRETQYF; CDR3 DNA: TGTGCCAGCAGTGAACCCCTCGGACAGGGGAGGGAGACCCAGTACTTC
D gene: -; V gene: TRBV11-3; J gene: TRBJ2-7; clone size: many; CDR3 protein: CASSPPGFIYEQYF; CDR3 DNA: TGTGCCAGCAGCCCCCCCGGGTTTATCTACGAGCAGTACTTC
D gene: -; V gene: TRBV29-1; J gene: TRBJ1-3; clone size: many; CDR3 protein: CSVGSGTSGNTIYF; CDR3 DNA: TGCAGCGTTGGTTCTGGGACCTCTGGAAACACCATATATTTT
D gene: TRBD2; V gene: TRBV11-2; J gene: TRBJ2-5; clone size: many; CDR3 protein: CASSLAPGGRETQYF; CDR3 DNA: TGTGCCAGCAGCTTAGCTCCGGGGGGGAGGGAGACCCAGTACTTC
D gene: -; V gene: TRBV28; J gene: TRBJ1-2; clone size: many; CDR3 protein: CASSFEPANYGYTF; CDR3 DNA: TGTGCCAGCAGTTTTGAACCTGCTAACTATGGCTACACCTTC
D gene: TRBD1; V gene: TRBV20-1; J gene: TRBJ1-2; clone size: -; CDR3 protein: CSARKDRAGGYTF; CDR3 DNA: TGCAGTGCTAGAAAGGACAGGGCGGGTGGCTACACCTTC
D gene: TRBD1; V gene: TRBV7-9; J gene: TRBJ2-3; clone size: many; CDR3 protein: CASSPPTGRTDTQYF; CDR3 DNA: TGTGCCAGCAGCCCACCGACAGGGCGCACAGATACGCAGTATTTT
D gene: -; V gene: TRBV6-1; J gene: TRBJ1-5; clone size: many; CDR3 protein: CASSEGRVTPYQPQHF; CDR3 DNA: TGTGCCAGCAGTGAAGGTCGGGTTACACCTTATCAGCCCCAGCATTTT
D gene: -; V gene: TRBV3-1; J gene: TRBJ1-2; clone size: few; CDR3 protein: CASSPLGRPIYGYTF; CDR3 DNA: TGTGCCAGCAGTCCCTTAGGGCGGCCGATCTATGGCTACACCTTC
D gene: -; V gene: TRBV7-3; J gene: TRBJ2-2; clone size: -; CDR3 protein: CASSLGQINTGELFF; CDR3 DNA: TGTGCCAGCAGCTTAGGCCAGATTAACACCGGGGAGCTGTTTTTT
D gene: -; V gene: TRBV9; J gene: TRBJ1-3; clone size: -; CDR3 protein: CASSVDKGNTIYF; CDR3 DNA: TGTGCCAGCAGCGTAGACAAAGGAAACACCATATATTTT
D gene: -; V gene: TRBV7-9; J gene: TRBJ2-1; clone size: many; CDR3 protein: CASISPVENEQFF; CDR3 DNA: TGTGCCAGCATTTCCCCAGTGGAAAATGAGCAGTTCTTC
D gene: TRBD1; V gene: TRBV9; J gene: TRBJ1-2; clone size: many; CDR3 protein: CASSVGDRDGYTF; CDR3 DNA: TGTGCCAGCAGCGTAGGGGACAGGGATGGCTACACCTTC
D gene: -; V gene: TRBV7-9; J gene: TRBJ1-5; clone size: many; CDR3 protein: CASSAPGVHQPQHF; CDR3 DNA: TGTGCCAGCAGCGCCCCGGGGGTCCATCAGCCCCAGCATTTT
D gene: -; V gene: TRBV28; J gene: TRBJ2-5; clone size: many; CDR3 protein: CASIPTWRQETQYF; CDR3 DNA: TGTGCCAGCATCCCCACATGGCGGCAAGAGACCCAGTACTTC
D gene: TRBD2; V gene: TRBV7-9; J gene: TRBJ2-7; clone size: -; CDR3 protein: CASSWTSGGRYEQYF; CDR3 DNA: TGTGCCAGCAGCTGGACTAGCGGGGGCCGATACGAGCAGTACTTC